This T cell receptor beta chain was recorded in a study of cytomegalovirus exposure and HLA in healthy donors. The primer mix had 60 Vbeta and 13 Jbeta primers. The data were produced by immunoSEQ multiplex PCR, yet TCRdb's version contains in-frame clones alone and is incomplete. The repertoire holds some 200,000 clones, roughly 90% seen once, with more than 0.8% in the top ten. Study-wide results and caveats: Fewer N-insertions (relative to the 666-donor mean) were reportedly seen in an Asian-associated ancestry cluster in a later analysis. Near-uniform donor sequencing depth was presumed by presence/absence analyses. A later analysis revealed that TCR association rates differed between HLA loci, peaking at DRB1 and bottoming out at HLA-C.

Concerning this clone: Its antigen is not known.

The CDR3 contains 17 residues. The germline gives CDR1 SGHTA, CDR2 FQGNSA. Trimming cost V 3 bases and J 7 bases; bases outside gene matches: 14. J is TRBJ2-2 and V is TRBV7-2; 7 nucleotides align to TRBD1. Input material: PBMCs. This TCR came from a woman aged 18-29 years in good health and CMV-seronegative. The CDR3 nucleotides are TGTGCCAGCAGCTTTATAATAATATCGACAGGGCTCGGGGAGCTGTTTTTT. It is translated as CASSFIIISTGLGELFF.